The 27 T cell receptor beta chains below come from one sample, sequenced in a study of blood T cell repertoires in COVID-19. Here immunoSEQ multiplex PCR was the method, and the copy in TCRdb shows in-frame clones only, minus some. The table records more than 90,000 clones, roughly 90% of them present only once. The sequenced sample was peripheral blood. Receptors were obtained from a man in his 70s who had recovered from COVID-19.

The chain employs TRBV10-3 and TRBJ2-6, with TRBD1 as a possible D gene (7 bases). Between the trimmed V and J ends, which lost 6 bases and 0 bases, there was a span of 12 bases. Looked up from germline, CDR1 is ENHRY and CDR2 is SYGVKD. The CDR3 length is 16 residues. CDR3 loop: CAIRRDRSSGANVLTF. The DNA of the CDR3 is TGTGCCATCAGGCGGGACAGAAGCTCTGGGGCCAACGTCCTGACTTTC.

The J gene is TRBJ2-3, the V gene TRBV4-3; 10 nucleotides match TRBD2. Losses at the gene ends were 3 bases for V and 3 bases for J; bases not matched to a gene: 3. Germline CDR1 LGHNA, CDR2 YSLEER. The CDR3 is made up of 15 amino acids. The CDR3 region is CASSQLAGDTDTQYF. As DNA, the CDR3 is TGCGCCAGCAGCCAGCTAGCGGGAGATACAGATACGCAGTATTTT.

In its sample, this clone was seen a few times. This chain connects TRBV7-2 to TRBJ2-3, with 12 nucleotides matching TRBD2. The CDR3 has 19 residues. V lost 4 bases, J lost 5 bases, and 16 bases stayed unmatched. Germline CDR1 reads SGHTA; CDR2 reads FQGNSA. CDR3 loop: CASSYPGTSGPNWGDTQYF. CDR3 nucleotides: TGTGCCAGCAGCTATCCCGGGACTAGCGGGCCAAACTGGGGAGATACGCAGTATTTT.

V gene TRBV28 combines with J gene TRBJ2-3; 7 nucleotides line up with TRBD1. The CDR3 loop spans 16 amino acids. The V gene's germline CDR1 is MDHEN and CDR2 SYDVKM. Unmatched junction bases numbered 5, after V lost 1 base and J lost 1 base. The CDR3 spells CASSLFGTAGTDTQYF. The DNA of the CDR3 is TGTGCCAGCAGTTTATTCGGGACAGCAGGCACAGATACGCAGTATTTT.

J is TRBJ1-6 and V is TRBV27; possibly TRBD1 for D (6 bases). The CDR3 has 14 residues. Per germline, CDR1 MNHEY and CDR2 SMNVEV (reference sequence). V was pared by 4 bases and J by 9 bases, with 13 bases between. The CDR3 spells CASSYRVSRSPLHF. In nucleotides, the CDR3 is TGTGCCAGCAGTTACAGGGTATCGCGTTCACCCCTCCACTTT.

V is TRBV20-1 and J is TRBJ1-1; D remains unclear. CDR3 length equals 10 residues. CDR1 is DFQATT, CDR2 SNEGSKA, per germline (reference sequence). The CDR3 loop reads CSLRSTEAFF. The CDR3 region has the DNA TGCAGCCTGCGTAGCACTGAAGCTTTCTTT.

This rearrangement joins TRBV2 to TRBJ1-5, with TRBD1 matching 8 bases. Germline V gene lookup returns CDR1 SNHLY and CDR2 FYNNEI. The J segment lost 7 bases and the V segment lost 6 bases, leaving 8 bases of the junction unmatched. CDR3 size: 14 residues. CDR3 in amino acids: CASSPGQGAQPQHF. CDR3 nucleotides: TGTGCCAGCAGCCCCGGACAGGGCGCACAGCCCCAGCATTTT.

The sample holds one count of this clone. The V gene is TRBV5-4, the J gene TRBJ1-2; D remains ambiguous. V was trimmed by 1 base and J by 8 bases, leaving 15 bases between them. The germline V gene encodes CDR1 SGHNT and CDR2 YYREEE (reference sequence). This CDR3 region has 14 residues. In nucleotides, the CDR3 is TGTGCCAGCAGCTTGATTAACAACGGAGAGGGCTACACCTTC. It yields the protein CASSLINNGEGYTF. Combining the CDR3 with reference TRBV5-4 and TRBJ1-2 gives the whole variable domain ETGVTQSPTHLIKTRGQQVTLRCSSQSGHNTVSWYQQALGQGPQFIFQYYREEENGRGNFPPRFSGLQFPNYSSELNVNALELDDSALYLCASSLINNGEGYTFGSGTRLTVV.

The V call is TRBV5-1, the J call TRBJ2-1; the match to TRBD2 covers 12 bases. The CDR3 sequence is 15 residues long. V was clipped by 4 bases and J by 7 bases; unmatched bases: 6. CDR1 is SGHRS, CDR2 YFSETQ, per germline. CDR3 region: CASSTGLAGSNEQFF. The CDR3 DNA follows: TGCGCCAGCAGCACCGGACTAGCGGGAAGTAATGAGCAGTTCTTC.

The chain joins TRBV28 to TRBJ1-2, with 7 bases lining up with TRBD1. The CDR3 runs to 13 residues. V gave up 8 bases and J gave up 4 bases; unmatched junction bases: 7. In germline, CDR1 is MDHEN, CDR2 SYDVKM. The CDR3 reads CASAGGNGYGYTF. CDR3 coding DNA: TGTGCCAGCGCAGGGGGTAACGGCTATGGCTACACCTTC.

The J gene is TRBJ2-3, the V gene TRBV6-2 or TRBV6-3; possibly TRBD2 for D (6 bases). The germline CDR1 and CDR2 sequences are MNHEY and SVGEGT. CDR3 length: 15 amino acids. V was cut by 2 bases and J by 1 base, with 10 bases left in between. The CDR3 nucleotides read TGTGCCAGCAGTTACCGGGAGTGGGGCACAGATACGCAGTATTTT. Its protein product is CASSYREWGTDTQYF.

The count of this clone is one. This chain joins TRBV6-5 and TRBJ2-7; maybe TRBD1 (5 bases). Trimming left V 9 bases short and J 2 bases short, with 11 bases between. This CDR3 comprises 12 residues. The germline CDR1 and CDR2 sequences are MNHEY and SVGAGI. CDR3 coding DNA: TGTGCCAGTACTCAGGGTACCTACGAGCAGTACTTC. It is translated as CASTQGTYEQYF.

This clone appeared once. The chain joins TRBV24-1 to TRBJ2-7; TRBD2 matches at 10 bases. This CDR3 has 18 amino acids. J was trimmed by 5 bases and V by 1 base; bases with no gene match: 13. Looked up from germline, CDR1 is KGHDR and CDR2 is SFDVKD. CDR3 loop: CATSDLRLELAGPNEQYF. The CDR3 coding sequence is TGTGCCACCAGTGATTTACGCTTAGAACTAGCGGGGCCCAACGAGCAGTACTTC.

The rearrangement joins TRBV6-2 or TRBV6-3 to TRBJ2-1; D may be TRBD1 (6 bases). Per germline, CDR1 MNHEY and CDR2 SVGEGT. The CDR3 is 16 amino acids. V lost 5 bases, J lost 2 bases, and 16 bases lay in between. This CDR3 is CASSHRVSRAYNEQFF. The DNA for the CDR3 is TGTGCCAGCAGTCACAGGGTAAGCCGTGCCTACAATGAGCAGTTCTTC.

This chain joins TRBV12-3 or TRBV12-4 and TRBJ1-1; D ambiguous. The CDR3 sequence is 13 residues long. The V gene lost 2 bases and the J gene lost 3 bases, with 7 bases spanning the gap. Here the CDR3 reads CASSLNEDTEAFF. As DNA, the CDR3 is TGTGCCAGCAGTTTAAATGAGGACACTGAAGCTTTCTTT.

The chain uses TRBV6-5 and TRBJ2-7, with TRBD1 matching over 7 bases. There are 13 residues in the CDR3. Germline assignment: CDR1 MNHEY and CDR2 SVGAGI. Trimming at V came to 6 bases and at J to 4 bases, leaving 6 bases not matched to a gene. CDR3 in DNA: TGTGCCAGCAGCCCCGGGACAGCTTACGAGCAGTACTTC. Residues: CASSPGTAYEQYF.

The chain employs TRBV18 and TRBJ1-5; 8 nucleotides agree with TRBD1. The CDR3 runs 13 residues. V gave up 6 bases and J gave up 6 bases; unmatched junction bases: 4. Germline CDR1 and CDR2: KGHSH and LQKENI. The CDR3 loop is CASSQGAAQPQHF. The CDR3 bases are TGTGCCAGCTCCCAGGGGGCAGCTCAGCCCCAGCATTTT.

The chain uses TRBV4-3 and TRBJ2-1, with D unclear. CDR3 length: 12 residues. In germline, CDR1 is LGHNA, CDR2 YSLEER. V dropped 3 bases and J dropped 4 bases, with 4 bases sitting between them. In DNA, the CDR3 is TGCGCCAGCAGCCAGAGGTACAATGAGCAGTTCTTC. This sequence encodes CASSQRYNEQFF.

CDR3 amino acids: CASSSIGLYNEQFF. CDR3 nucleotide sequence: TGTGCCAGCAGTAGTATTGGACTGTACAATGAGCAGTTCTTC. The chain couples TRBV6-5 to TRBJ2-1, with D possibly TRBD2 on 5 matching bases. Trimming cost V 5 bases and J 4 bases, with 12 bases left between them. The V gene's germline CDR1 is MNHEY and CDR2 SVGAGI. The CDR3 runs 14 residues.

The V gene is TRBV7-2, the J gene TRBJ2-3; 8 bases are shared with TRBD2. The CDR3 runs 15 residues. The trim removed 3 bases at V and 1 base at J, leaving 3 bases unmatched. Germline V gives CDR1 SGHTA, CDR2 FQGNSA. CDR3 in DNA: TGTGCCAGCAGCTTTTCGCGGGGGGGCACAGATACGCAGTATTTT. As protein: CASSFSRGGTDTQYF.

This chain joins TRBV5-1 and TRBJ2-1; D gene uncertain. The CDR3 has 14 residues. In germline, CDR1 is SGHRS, CDR2 YFSETQ. Trimming took 0 bases from V and 6 from J, leaving 10 bases between them. CDR3 sequence: CASSLVSSSNEQFF. CDR3 DNA: TGCGCCAGCAGCTTGGTTAGCTCAAGCAATGAGCAGTTCTTC.

V is TRBV2 and J is TRBJ2-5; D unresolved. CDR3 size: 14 residues. Per the germline V gene, CDR1 is SNHLY and CDR2 is FYNNEI. V shed 2 bases and J shed 5 bases, with 12 bases lying between them. The CDR3 sequence is CASSELVRAETQYF. The CDR3 bases are TGTGCCAGCAGTGAACTAGTTCGCGCGGAGACCCAGTACTTC.

The chain recombines TRBV18 with TRBJ1-1; unclear D gene. The CDR3 covers 12 residues. Germline V gives CDR1 KGHSH, CDR2 LQKENI. V was cut by 4 bases and J by 3 bases, with 6 bases left in between. The CDR3: CASSLRYTEAFF. The DNA of the CDR3 is TGTGCCAGCTCACTCAGATACACTGAAGCTTTCTTT.

This sequence joins TRBV15 and TRBJ2-7; no reliable D call. Trimming shortened V by 3 bases and J by 3 bases, and 21 bases separated the two germline ends. This CDR3 has 17 residues. The germline V gene encodes CDR1 LNHNV and CDR2 YYDKDF (reference sequence). The CDR3 loop reads CATSSLPGRRPVYEQYF. In nucleotides, the CDR3 is TGTGCCACCAGCAGCCTACCCGGTCGGAGACCCGTCTACGAGCAGTACTTC.

The V gene is TRBV6-1, the J gene TRBJ1-2; D is unresolved. The CDR3 has 14 amino acids. Trimming took 2 bases from V and 4 from J, leaving 11 bases between them. CDR1 MNHNS and CDR2 SASEGT come from the germline V gene. CDR3: CASSESWQVYGYTF. CDR3 sequence (DNA): TGTGCCAGCAGTGAAAGCTGGCAGGTCTATGGCTACACCTTC.

The V and J genes are TRBV6-5 and TRBJ2-5; D is possibly TRBD2 (6 bases). With 6 bases removed from V and 2 bases from J, the gap between germline ends came to 10 bases. CDR3 length equals 13 residues. Looked up from germline, CDR1 is MNHEY and CDR2 is SVGAGI. The CDR3 DNA follows: TGTGCCAGCAGCAGGGACTCACAAGAGACCCAGTACTTC. It encodes CASSRDSQETQYF.

For this clone: Relative to the germline gene, one junction end is altered; a read error may explain this. V is TRBV10-3 and J is TRBJ2-6, with TRBD1 identical over 9 bases. CDR3 length equals 17 residues. CDR1 ENHRY and CDR2 SYGVKD come from the germline V gene. CDR3 DNA sequence: TGTGCCGTCAGGGGGGGACAGGGCGACTCTGGGGCCAACGTCCTGACTTTC. Its translation: CAVRGGQGDSGANVLTF.